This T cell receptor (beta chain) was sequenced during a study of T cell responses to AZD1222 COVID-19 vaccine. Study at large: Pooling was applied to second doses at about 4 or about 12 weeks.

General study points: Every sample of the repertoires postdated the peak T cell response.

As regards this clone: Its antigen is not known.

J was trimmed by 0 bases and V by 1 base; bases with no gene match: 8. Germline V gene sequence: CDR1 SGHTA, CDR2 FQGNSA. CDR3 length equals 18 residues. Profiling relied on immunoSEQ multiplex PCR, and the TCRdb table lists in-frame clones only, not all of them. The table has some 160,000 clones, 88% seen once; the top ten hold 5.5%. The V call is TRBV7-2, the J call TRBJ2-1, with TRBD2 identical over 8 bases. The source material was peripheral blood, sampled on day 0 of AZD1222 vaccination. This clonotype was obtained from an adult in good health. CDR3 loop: CASSLEIGGGHSYNEQFF. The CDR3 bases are TGTGCCAGCAGCTTAGAGATTGGCGGGGGGCACTCCTACAATGAGCAGTTCTTC.